These T cell receptor beta chains were read from a single sample in a study of cytomegalovirus exposure and HLA in healthy donors. Sequencing was performed with immunoSEQ multiplex PCR; in TCRdb, only in-frame clones are kept and a portion is missing. The table includes over 95,000 clones, about 76% detected once. The sample consisted of PBMCs. All receptors come from a woman between 40 and 55 years old in good health and CMV-seropositive. CDR3s include the opening cysteine and the closing phenylalanine or tryptophan. The order of the fields is J gene, V gene, clone size, D gene, CDR3 DNA, CDR3 protein. The D gene is left open where the match is weak. Not every row has a clone size; where given, it reads once, few, many or a size class.

TRBJ1-2	TRBV27	-	TRBD1	TGTGCCAGCAGTTTACGGGGGACAGGAGGCTACACCTTC	CASSLRGTGGYTF
TRBJ1-2	TRBV12-5	once	TRBD1	TGTGCTAGTGGTTTGGCCGGGACAGGGGGGCTCGGTGGCTACACCTTC	CASGLAGTGGLGGYTF
TRBJ1-2	TRBV28	-	-	TGTGCCAGCGGCAGCCCGGGAGAGGGCTACACCTTC	CASGSPGEGYTF
TRBJ2-2	TRBV6-5	-	TRBD2	TGTGCCAGCAGACAACTAGCGGGGGGGAGCGTGGAGCTGTTTTTT	CASRQLAGGSVELFF
TRBJ2-6	TRBV5-6	-	TRBD2	TGTGCCAGCAGGCTGGCGTACATCCGGGGGGGGCCTGGGGCCAACGTCCTGACTTTC	CASRLAYIRGGPGANVLTF
TRBJ1-6	TRBV7-9	-	-	TGTGCCAGCAGCATTGCAGATTCACCCCTCCACTTT	CASSIADSPLHF
TRBJ1-2	TRBV6-1	once	-	TGTGCCAGCAGTGACAGGACACACTATGGCTACACCTTC	CASSDRTHYGYTF
TRBJ2-2	TRBV9	-	TRBD2	TGTGCCAGCAGCCCCACTAGCGGGGGGTCGACCGGGGAGCTGTTTTTT	CASSPTSGGSTGELFF
TRBJ2-7	TRBV27	-	-	TGTGCCAGCAAGGGTACACAGGGATGGTCCGAGCAGTACTTC	CASKGTQGWSEQYF
TRBJ2-5	TRBV27	-	TRBD2	TGTGCCAGCAGACCGACTAGCTTTCAAGAGACCCAGTACTTC	CASRPTSFQETQYF
TRBJ1-5	TRBV5-4	-	TRBD1	TGTGCCAGCAGCTTGGAGGGGGCTTATCAGCCCCAGCATTTT	CASSLEGAYQPQHF
TRBJ2-7	TRBV11-3	-	-	TGTGCCAGCAGCTTAGACCCGTACGAGCAGTACTTC	CASSLDPYEQYF
TRBJ2-7	TRBV4-1	once	-	TGCGCCAGCAGCCAACGTACGGGGTTAAACGAGCAGTACTTC	CASSQRTGLNEQYF
TRBJ1-6	TRBV30	-	TRBD1	TGTGCCTGGGGACAGGGAGTAAGGTCACCCCTCCACTTT	CAWGQGVRSPLHF
TRBJ2-5	TRBV7-9	once	TRBD2	TGTGCCAGCAGCACAACTAGCGGGGGGAGCCAAGAGACCCAGTACTTC	CASSTTSGGSQETQYF
TRBJ1-5	TRBV6-5	-	-	TGTGCCAGCAGTTTCCTCAATCAGCCCCAGCATTTT	CASSFLNQPQHF
TRBJ1-1	TRBV7-6	-	-	TGTGCCAGCAGCTTGAGGGGGTTTGGGACTGAAGCTTTCTTT	CASSLRGFGTEAFF
TRBJ2-2	TRBV2	-	TRBD2	TGTGCCAGCAGTGCGGGGGCGGGGGGCACCGGGGAGCTGTTTTTT	CASSAGAGGTGELFF
TRBJ1-4	TRBV2	-	-	TGTGCCTCTCGGACCGGGGAGGGTGAAAAACTGTTTTTT	CASRTGEGEKLFF
TRBJ1-3	TRBV9	-	TRBD1	TGTGCCAGCAGCGTAGGAGGGGGCGCCAGCTACTTCGGGACTTCCATATATTTT	CASSVGGGASYFGTSIYF
TRBJ1-3	TRBV5-1	-	-	TGCGCCAGCAACCTCTCTCCCCTTGGAGGTTCTGGAAACACCATATATTTT	CASNLSPLGGSGNTIYF
TRBJ2-3	TRBV6-1	few	TRBD2	TGTGCCAGCAGTGATAGACTAGCGGGGACAGATACGCAGTATTTT	CASSDRLAGTDTQYF
TRBJ2-1	TRBV7-9	-	TRBD2	TGTGCCAGCAGCTCAGGACTAGCGGGGGTACACAATGAGCAGTTCTTC	CASSSGLAGVHNEQFF
TRBJ1-6	TRBV7-2	once	-	TGTGCCAGCAGCTCTTGGGGAGGTGGGAATTCACCCCTCCACTTT	CASSSWGGGNSPLHF
TRBJ1-1	TRBV5-1	once	-	TGCGCCAGCAGCCCGCGGGAGGGCCTCGTGTCTTTCTTT	CASSPREGLVSFF
TRBJ2-7	TRBV5-1	-	-	TGCGCCAGCAGCCCCGATCCAGGCTACGAGCAGTACTTC	CASSPDPGYEQYF
TRBJ1-1	TRBV7-9	-	-	TGTGCCAGCGGATGGGACACCCTGGGCACTGAAGCTTTCTTT	CASGWDTLGTEAFF
TRBJ1-1	TRBV19	-	-	TGTGCCAGTAGTTCAGACAGACTGAACACTGAAGCTTTCTTT	CASSSDRLNTEAFF
TRBJ2-2	TRBV6-5	-	-	TGTGCCAGCAGGTACTCCGACACCGGGGAGCTGTTTTTT	CASRYSDTGELFF
TRBJ1-1	TRBV6-1	-	-	TGTGCCAGCAGTGAAAGGGGAGGGGAGGCTGAAGCTTTCTTT	CASSERGGEAEAFF
TRBJ2-5	TRBV6-5	-	-	TGTGCCAGCAGCCGCGGGGGCGGGGGTGAGGAGACCCAGTACTTC	CASSRGGGGEETQYF
TRBJ2-7	TRBV2	-	TRBD1	TGTGCCACCTCACTGGACAGGGTAACCTACGAGCAGTACTTC	CATSLDRVTYEQYF
TRBJ2-7	TRBV19	-	-	TGTGCCAGTACGTCAGGGGGGTCCTACGAGCAGTACTTC	CASTSGGSYEQYF
TRBJ2-1	TRBV5-6	few	TRBD2	TGTGCCAGCAGCGAGGGACTATACAATGAGCAGTTCTTC	CASSEGLYNEQFF
TRBJ1-5	TRBV7-9	-	-	TGTGCCAGCAGCCCCATTGCGGGTACTTGGCAGCCCCAGCATTTT	CASSPIAGTWQPQHF
TRBJ1-2	TRBV6-5	once	TRBD1	TGTGCCAGCAGGGGACAGGTGTTCAATGGCTACACCTTC	CASRGQVFNGYTF
TRBJ1-3	TRBV5-1	few	TRBD1	TGCGCCAGCAGCTTGGGATTACAGGGGAGCTCTGGAAACACCATATATTTT	CASSLGLQGSSGNTIYF
TRBJ2-2	TRBV5-1	-	TRBD1	TGCGCCAGCAGACTGGGACAGGCCTCCGGGGAGCTGTTTTTT	CASRLGQASGELFF
TRBJ1-6	TRBV6-1	-	-	TGTGCCAGCAGTGAATGGGCTATCACGGATTCACCCCTCCACTTT	CASSEWAITDSPLHF
TRBJ2-7	TRBV29-1	-	-	TGCAGCGTTGAGTCGGGGTTAGGCGCCTACGAGCAGTACTTC	CSVESGLGAYEQYF
TRBJ2-7	TRBV7-2	-	-	TGTGCCAGCAGCGCAGGGAGGTACGAGCAGTACTTC	CASSAGRYEQYF
TRBJ2-7	TRBV9	few	-	TGTGCCAGCAGCGTAGCCCCATCACTCTACGAGCAGTACTTC	CASSVAPSLYEQYF
TRBJ1-2	TRBV6-1	-	-	TGTGCCAGCCTCTTGTCGGGGGGGGGCTACACCTTC	CASLLSGGGYTF
TRBJ2-5	TRBV2	-	-	TGTGCCAGCAGTACAGTTCAAGAGACCCAGTACTTC	CASSTVQETQYF
TRBJ2-7	TRBV6-1	-	TRBD1	TGTGCCAGCAGCCCTGACAGGGTATCCTACGAGCAGTACTTC	CASSPDRVSYEQYF
TRBJ2-7	TRBV10-3	-	TRBD1	TGTGCCATCAGTAAGGACAGGGAAGGCGAGCAGTACTTC	CAISKDREGEQYF
TRBJ1-2	TRBV5-1	once	-	TGCGCCAGCAGCTTCGTCGGGACAAATCAAGGCTACACCTTC	CASSFVGTNQGYTF
TRBJ2-2	TRBV5-5	-	TRBD1	TGTGCCAGCAGCGAGGACAGGGGAGCGAACACCGGGGAGCTGTTTTTT	CASSEDRGANTGELFF
TRBJ1-3	TRBV2	-	-	TGTGCCAGCAGGGAGAGGGCAGGCAGTACAATTTTAAGCTCTGGAAACACCATATATTTT	CASRERAGSTILSSGNTIYF
TRBJ1-2	TRBV2	-	TRBD1	TGTGCCAGCAGTGGGGGACAGTTTCCCTATGGCTACACCTTC	CASSGGQFPYGYTF
TRBJ1-5	TRBV2	-	TRBD1	TGTGCCAGCAGGGCCCCGACAGGGAGGAGAGGCCAGCCCCAGCATTTT	CASRAPTGRRGQPQHF
TRBJ2-2	TRBV29-1	-	TRBD1	TGCAGCGTTGAAGCCCCGGGACAGGGAAGAACCGGGGAGCTGTTTTTT	CSVEAPGQGRTGELFF
TRBJ2-7	TRBV11-2	-	TRBD2	TGTGCCAGCAGCTTTAGGGGACTAGCGGGGGGGCCTCCCTACGAGCAGTACTTC	CASSFRGLAGGPPYEQYF
TRBJ2-1	TRBV5-1	-	TRBD1	TGCGCCAGCAGCTTACAGGGGTCCAACAATGAGCAGTTCTTC	CASSLQGSNNEQFF
TRBJ2-7	TRBV7-9	-	-	TGTGCCAGCAGCATTAGCGTTTCGACTAGTAACACCTACGAGCAGTACTTC	CASSISVSTSNTYEQYF